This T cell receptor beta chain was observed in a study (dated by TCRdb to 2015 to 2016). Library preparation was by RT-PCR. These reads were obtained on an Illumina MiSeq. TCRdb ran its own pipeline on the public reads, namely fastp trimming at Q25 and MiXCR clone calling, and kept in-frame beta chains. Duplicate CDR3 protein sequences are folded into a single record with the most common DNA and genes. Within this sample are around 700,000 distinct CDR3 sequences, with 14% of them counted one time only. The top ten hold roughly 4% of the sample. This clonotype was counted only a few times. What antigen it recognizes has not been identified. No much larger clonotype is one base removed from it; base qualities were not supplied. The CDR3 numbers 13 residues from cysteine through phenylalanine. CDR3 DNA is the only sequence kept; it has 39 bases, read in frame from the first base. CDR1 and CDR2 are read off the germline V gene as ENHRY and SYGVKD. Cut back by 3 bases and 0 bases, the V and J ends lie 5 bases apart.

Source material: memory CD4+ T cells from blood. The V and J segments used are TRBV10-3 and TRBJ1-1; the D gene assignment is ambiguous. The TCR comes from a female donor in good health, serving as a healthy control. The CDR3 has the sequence CAISELLNTEAFF. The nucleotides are TGTGCCATCAGTGAACTCCTGAACACTGAAGCTTTCTTT.